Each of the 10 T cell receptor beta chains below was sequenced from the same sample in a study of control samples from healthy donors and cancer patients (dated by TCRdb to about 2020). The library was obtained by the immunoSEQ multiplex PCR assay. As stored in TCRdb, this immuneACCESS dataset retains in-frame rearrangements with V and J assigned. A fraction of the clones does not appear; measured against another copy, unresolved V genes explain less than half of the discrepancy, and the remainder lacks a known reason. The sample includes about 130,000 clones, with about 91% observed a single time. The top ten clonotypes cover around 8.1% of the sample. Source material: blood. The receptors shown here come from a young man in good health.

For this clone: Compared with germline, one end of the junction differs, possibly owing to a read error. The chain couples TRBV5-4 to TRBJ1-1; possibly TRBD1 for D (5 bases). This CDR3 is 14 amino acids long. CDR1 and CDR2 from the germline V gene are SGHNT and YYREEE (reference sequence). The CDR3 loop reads CVAAPGLVNTEAFF. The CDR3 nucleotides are TGCGTCGCGGCACCGGGGCTCGTGAACACTGAAGCTTTCTTT.

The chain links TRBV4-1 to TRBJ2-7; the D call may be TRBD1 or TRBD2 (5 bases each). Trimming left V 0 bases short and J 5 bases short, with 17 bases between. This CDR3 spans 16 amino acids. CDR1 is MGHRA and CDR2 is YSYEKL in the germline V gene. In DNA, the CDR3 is TGCGCCAGCAGCCAAGATGTGGGGGACCTTCTAAACGAGCAGTACTTC. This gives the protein CASSQDVGDLLNEQYF.

For the CDR3, the DNA is TGTGCCAGCAGCCCAACAGGGGACTCCTATGGCTACACCTTC. This codes for CASSPTGDSYGYTF. This chain uses TRBV11-2 with TRBJ1-2; 7 bases match TRBD1. There are 14 residues in the CDR3. Germline-derived CDR1 and CDR2 are SGHAT and FQNNGV. After removal of 5 bases from V and 4 bases from J, the junction contained 7 bases not matched to a gene.

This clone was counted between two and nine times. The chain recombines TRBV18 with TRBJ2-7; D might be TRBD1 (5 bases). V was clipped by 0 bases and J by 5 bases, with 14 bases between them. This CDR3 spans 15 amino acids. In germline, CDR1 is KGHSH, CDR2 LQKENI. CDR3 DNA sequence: TGTGCCAGCTCACCACCGCAGGGCCTAGGGAACGAGCAGTACTTC. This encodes CASSPPQGLGNEQYF.

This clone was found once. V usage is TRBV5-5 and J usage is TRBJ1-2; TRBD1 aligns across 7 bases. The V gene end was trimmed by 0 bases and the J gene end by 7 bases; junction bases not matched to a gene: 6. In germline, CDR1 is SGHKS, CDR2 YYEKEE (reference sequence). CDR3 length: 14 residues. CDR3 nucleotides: TGTGCCAGCAGCTTGGAAGGGGGCAGAGGTGGCTACACCTTC. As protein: CASSLEGGRGGYTF. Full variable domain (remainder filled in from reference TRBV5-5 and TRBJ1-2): DAGVTQSPTHLIKTRGQQVTLRCSPISGHKSVSWYQQVLGQGPQFIFQYYEKEERGRGNFPDRFSARQFPNYSSELNVNALLLGDSALYLCASSLEGGRGGYTFGSGTRLTVV.

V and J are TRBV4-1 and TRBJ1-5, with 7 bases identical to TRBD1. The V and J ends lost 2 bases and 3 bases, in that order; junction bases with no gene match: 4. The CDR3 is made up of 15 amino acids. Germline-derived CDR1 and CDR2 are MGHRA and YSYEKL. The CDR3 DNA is TGCGCCAGCAGCCAAATCGGACAGGTCAATCAGCCCCAGCATTTT. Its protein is CASSQIGQVNQPQHF.

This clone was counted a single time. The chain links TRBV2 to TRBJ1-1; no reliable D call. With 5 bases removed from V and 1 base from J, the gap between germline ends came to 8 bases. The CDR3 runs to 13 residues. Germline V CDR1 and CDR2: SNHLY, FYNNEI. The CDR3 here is CASSRMKNTEAFF. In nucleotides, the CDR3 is TGTGCCAGCAGTCGTATGAAGAACACTGAAGCTTTCTTT.

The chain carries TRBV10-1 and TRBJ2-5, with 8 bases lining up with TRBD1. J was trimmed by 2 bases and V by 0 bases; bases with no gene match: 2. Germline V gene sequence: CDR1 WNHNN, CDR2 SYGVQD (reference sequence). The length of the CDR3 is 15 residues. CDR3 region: CASSESQGAQETQYF. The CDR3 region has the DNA TGCGCCAGCAGTGAGTCGCAGGGGGCACAAGAGACCCAGTACTTC.

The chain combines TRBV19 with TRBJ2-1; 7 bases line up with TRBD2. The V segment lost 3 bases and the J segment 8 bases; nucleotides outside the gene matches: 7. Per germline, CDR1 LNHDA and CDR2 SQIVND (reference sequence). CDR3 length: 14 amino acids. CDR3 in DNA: TGTGCCAGTAGTATGACTAGCTTGAGGGATGAGCAGTTCTTC. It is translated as CASSMTSLRDEQFF.

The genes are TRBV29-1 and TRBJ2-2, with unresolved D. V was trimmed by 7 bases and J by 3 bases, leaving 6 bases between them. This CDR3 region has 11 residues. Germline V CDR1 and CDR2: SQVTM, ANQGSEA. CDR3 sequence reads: CSAHDTGELFF. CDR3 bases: TGCAGCGCACATGACACCGGGGAGCTGTTTTTT.